This TCR beta chain was obtained from a study of blood T cell repertoires in COVID-19 (dated by TCRdb to about 2020). Concerning the study at large: Collaborator samples came from the United States, Italy and Spain and covered acute and convalescent phases of COVID-19. The material from the prospective study consisted of cDNA or gDNA derived from T cells, B-cell-depleted T cells, or PBMCs. The dataset comprised deeply sampled blood TCRbeta repertoires from subjects exposed to, actively infected with, or recovered from COVID-19. The repertoires were released in a freely available public database meant as a resource for research on the immune response to SARS-CoV-2. Samples were obtained from the ongoing ImmuneRACE study (first 160 participants) and from 1,254 subjects provided by 6 global collaborators. The sample metadata nearly always contained a de-identified subject ID, COVID-19 status, age in years and sex. Where available, HLA class I and class II types were obtained from metadata supplied by the sample provider rather than from assay-based typing. Overall study outcomes, separate from this receptor: Clinical and demographic metadata were provided uncurated, with the amount varying by source and participant.

Each collaborating institution followed its own protocols to collect whole blood in K2EDTA tubes. Collaborator samples were shipped for TCRbeta analysis as frozen whole blood, isolated PBMCs, or DNA extracted from either sample type. TCRbeta CDR3 regions were amplified from genomic DNA by means of the immunoSEQ Assay, a bias-controlled multiplex PCR. The study's own analysis went as follows. The number of nucleated cells in each sample was estimated by amplification of reference gene primers within the assay. To quantify the absolute abundance of each unique TCRbeta CDR3 rearrangement, sequence reads were collapsed and filtered. For each sample, productive Simpson clonality was calculated as the square root of Simpson's diversity index over productive rearrangements. TCRdb mirrors the immuneACCESS table, restricted to in-frame sequences. Some clones are absent from its copies; in checked studies, under half trace to an unresolved V gene, and the reason for the others is unknown. V, J and clone size derive from that table, while D and trimming were established from the DNA sequence. This sample has over 400,000 clones in its table, and roughly 85% of those were observed once. 1.4% of the sample is taken by the ten largest.

The CDR1 and CDR2 encoded by the germline V gene (reference sequence) are SGHNT and YYREEE. The CDR3 sequence holds 14 residues, the cysteine and phenylalanine included. Only the CDR3 region is kept as DNA, spanning 42 bases read in frame from base 1. V ends up 1 base short and J 5 bases short, with an unmatched junction base count of 0. As concerns this clone: Its target antigen remains unknown. No qualities accompany the bases; no much larger clone lies one base away.

The clonotype comes from a woman between 25 and 40 years old with active or convalescent COVID-19. The material sequenced was peripheral blood. The rearranged segments are TRBV5-4 and TRBJ2-1; TRBD2 matches 10 bases in the middle. DNA sequence: TGTGCCAGCAGCTTGACTAGCGGGAACAATGAGCAGTTCTTC. It codes for CASSLTSGNNEQFF.